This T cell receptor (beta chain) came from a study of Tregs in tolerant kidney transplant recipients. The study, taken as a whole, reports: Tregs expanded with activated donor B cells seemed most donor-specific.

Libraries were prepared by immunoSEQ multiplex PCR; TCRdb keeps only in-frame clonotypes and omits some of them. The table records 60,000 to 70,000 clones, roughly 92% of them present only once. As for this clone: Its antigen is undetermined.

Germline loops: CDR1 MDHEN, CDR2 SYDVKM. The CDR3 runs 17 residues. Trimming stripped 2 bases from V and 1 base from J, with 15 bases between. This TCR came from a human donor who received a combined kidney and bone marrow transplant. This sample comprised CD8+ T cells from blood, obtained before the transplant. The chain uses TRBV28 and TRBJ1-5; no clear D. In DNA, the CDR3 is TGTGCCAGCAGTTTACCCCCCTCGAGGAGCAGCAATCAGCCCCAGCATTTT. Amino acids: CASSLPPSRSSNQPQHF.